A selection of T cell receptor beta chains follows, all from one sample in a study of CD8+ T cells in alopecia areata. The table came from immunoSEQ multiplex PCR; TCRdb's copy has only in-frame clones and leaves some out. Among around 120,000 clones listed, roughly two thirds were seen once. Specimen: CD4+ T cells sorted from blood. The receptors stem from a human donor in good health. The CDR3 runs from the conserved cysteine through the conserved F or W. The D gene is left open where the match is weak. Not every row has a clone size; where given, it reads once, few, many or a size class.

v_gene	j_gene	d_gene	abundance	CDR3aa	CDR3nt
TRBV29-1	TRBJ1-1	TRBD1	.	CSLRQGPNTEAFF	TGCAGCCTCCGACAGGGGCCAAACACTGAAGCTTTCTTT
TRBV15	TRBJ2-7	.	once	CATSRARGAYEQYF	TGTGCCACCAGCAGAGCCAGGGGGGCCTACGAGCAGTACTTC
TRBV28	TRBJ2-5	TRBD2	.	CASSAPAGGHETQYF	TGTGCCAGCAGTGCTCCGGCGGGGGGGCATGAGACCCAGTACTTC
TRBV6-5	TRBJ2-7	.	.	CASSSQIPYEQYF	TGTGCCAGCAGTTCCCAGATCCCCTACGAGCAGTACTTC
TRBV2	TRBJ2-7	.	.	CASRTAGPKVLGEQYF	TGTGCCAGCAGGACGGCGGGTCCGAAGGTTTTAGGCGAGCAGTACTTC
TRBV6-5	TRBJ2-5	.	.	CASSYSRVLGTQYF	TGTGCCAGCAGTTACTCGAGAGTTTTGGGGACCCAGTACTTC
TRBV29-1	TRBJ2-3	.	few	CSGGTGTPTDTQYF	TGCAGCGGTGGAACCGGGACACCAACAGATACGCAGTATTTT
TRBV5-6	TRBJ2-3	TRBD1	few	CASSSLQGTASTDTQYF	TGTGCCAGCAGCTCCCTCCAAGGGACAGCTAGCACAGATACGCAGTATTTT
TRBV18	TRBJ2-2	.	.	CASSPTPGGTLNTGELFF	TGTGCCAGCTCACCAACGCCTGGTGGTACTCTGAACACCGGGGAGCTGTTTTTT
TRBV19	TRBJ2-5	.	once	CASAPRGRVPQETQYF	TGTGCCAGCGCCCCCAGGGGCAGAGTCCCTCAAGAGACCCAGTACTTC
TRBV2	TRBJ2-2	TRBD2	.	CASRTGGTGELFF	TGTGCCAGCAGAACGGGAGGCACCGGGGAGCTGTTTTTT
TRBV11-2	TRBJ1-2	.	.	CASSPGRGPNYGYTF	TGTGCCAGCAGCCCGGGTAGGGGCCCTAACTATGGCTACACCTTC
TRBV29-1	TRBJ1-2	.	.	CSVEPTDYGYTF	TGCAGCGTTGAACCTACAGATTATGGCTACACCTTC
TRBV30	TRBJ2-5	.	.	CAWSVSETQYF	TGTGCCTGGAGTGTGAGTGAGACCCAGTACTTC
TRBV29-1	TRBJ2-2	.	.	CSVEDRGRNTGELFF	TGCAGCGTTGAAGATCGGGGCAGGAACACCGGGGAGCTGTTTTTT
TRBV5-4	TRBJ1-1	TRBD1	.	CASRRTGTVVAEAFF	TGTGCCAGCAGACGCACCGGGACAGTAGTCGCTGAAGCTTTCTTT
TRBV29-1	TRBJ2-7	.	.	CSVAPRVQEQYF	TGCAGCGTTGCCCCAAGGGTACAGGAGCAGTACTTC
TRBV2	TRBJ1-2	.	.	CASTGTNYGYTF	TGTGCCAGCACCGGGACAAACTATGGCTACACCTTC
TRBV29-1	TRBJ2-2	TRBD1	.	CSVADRVTGELFF	TGCAGCGTTGCGGACAGGGTAACCGGGGAGCTGTTTTTT
TRBV29-1	TRBJ2-5	TRBD1	.	CSALGGGQGLSQYF	TGCAGCGCTTTGGGTGGGGGACAGGGATTGTCCCAGTACTTC
TRBV5-1	TRBJ1-1	.	few	CASSLGDTEAFF	TGCGCCAGCAGCCTCGGGGACACTGAAGCTTTCTTT
TRBV7-2	TRBJ1-2	.	.	CASSFLEYGYTF	TGTGCCAGCAGCTTCCTCGAGTATGGCTACACCTTC
TRBV9	TRBJ2-1	TRBD2	few	CASSPTSGDWDEQFF	TGTGCCAGCAGCCCTACTAGCGGGGACTGGGATGAGCAGTTCTTC
TRBV2	TRBJ1-6	.	.	CASSAGSSPLHF	TGTGCCAGCAGTGCGGGGAGTTCACCCCTCCACTTT
TRBV28	TRBJ2-5	.	.	CASSQRGTGVQTQYF	TGTGCCAGCAGCCAACGGGGGACGGGAGTTCAGACCCAGTACTTC
TRBV7-9	TRBJ2-2	.	few	CASSLGGGGYTGELFF	TGTGCCAGCAGCTTAGGAGGGGGAGGGTACACCGGGGAGCTGTTTTTT
TRBV10-3	TRBJ1-1	.	few	CAISDNSNTEAFF	TGTGCCATCAGTGACAACAGTAACACTGAAGCTTTCTTT
TRBV25-1	TRBJ2-7	.	few	CASSEDSSPYEQYF	TGTGCCAGCAGTGAAGACAGTTCTCCCTACGAGCAGTACTTC
TRBV7-7	TRBJ2-2	TRBD2	.	CASSRGARGELFF	TGTGCCAGCTCGCGGGGGGCTCGAGGGGAGCTGTTTTTT
TRBV6-6	TRBJ2-5	.	few	CASRAEETQYF	TGTGCCAGCAGGGCAGAAGAGACCCAGTACTTC
TRBV19	TRBJ1-5	.	.	CASSILITSNQPQHF	TGTGCCAGTAGTATCTTGATAACGAGCAATCAGCCCCAGCATTTT
TRBV29-1	TRBJ2-2	.	few	CSGRGQANTGELFF	TGCAGCGGGCGAGGCCAGGCGAACACCGGGGAGCTGTTTTTT
TRBV5-1	TRBJ2-2	.	.	CASSLQETDTGELFF	TGCGCCAGCAGCTTGCAGGAAACGGACACCGGGGAGCTGTTTTTT
TRBV5-1	TRBJ1-2	TRBD1	.	CASSIRDRDGYTF	TGCGCCAGCAGCATCCGGGACAGGGATGGCTACACCTTC
TRBV30	TRBJ1-5	.	few	CAWSGGSNQPQHF	TGTGCCTGGAGTGGAGGAAGCAATCAGCCCCAGCATTTT
TRBV7-3	TRBJ1-2	.	.	CASSTGFGNGYTF	TGTGCCAGCAGTACAGGGTTCGGGAATGGCTACACCTTC
TRBV6-1	TRBJ1-5	.	.	CASSPRGEYNQPQHF	TGTGCCAGCAGCCCGCGAGGGGAGTACAATCAGCCCCAGCATTTT